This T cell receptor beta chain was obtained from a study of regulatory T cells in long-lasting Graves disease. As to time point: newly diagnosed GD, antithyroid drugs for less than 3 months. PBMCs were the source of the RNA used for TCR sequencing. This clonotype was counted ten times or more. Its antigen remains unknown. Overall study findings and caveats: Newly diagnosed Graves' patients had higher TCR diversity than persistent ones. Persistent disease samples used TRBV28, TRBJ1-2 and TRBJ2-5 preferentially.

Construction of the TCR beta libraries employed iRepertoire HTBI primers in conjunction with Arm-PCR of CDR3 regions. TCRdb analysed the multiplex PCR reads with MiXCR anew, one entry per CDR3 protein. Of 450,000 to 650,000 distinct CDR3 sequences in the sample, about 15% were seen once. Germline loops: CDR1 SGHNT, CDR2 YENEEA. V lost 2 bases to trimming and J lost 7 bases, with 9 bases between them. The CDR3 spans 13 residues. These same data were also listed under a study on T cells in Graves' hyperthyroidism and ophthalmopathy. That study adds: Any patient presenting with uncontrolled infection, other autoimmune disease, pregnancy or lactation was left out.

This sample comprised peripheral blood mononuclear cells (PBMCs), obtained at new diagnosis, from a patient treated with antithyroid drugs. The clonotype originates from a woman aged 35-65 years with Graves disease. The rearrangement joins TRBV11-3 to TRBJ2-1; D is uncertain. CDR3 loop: CASSLTLVNEQFF. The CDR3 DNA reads TGTGCCAGCAGCTTAACTTTGGTTAATGAGCAGTTCTTC.